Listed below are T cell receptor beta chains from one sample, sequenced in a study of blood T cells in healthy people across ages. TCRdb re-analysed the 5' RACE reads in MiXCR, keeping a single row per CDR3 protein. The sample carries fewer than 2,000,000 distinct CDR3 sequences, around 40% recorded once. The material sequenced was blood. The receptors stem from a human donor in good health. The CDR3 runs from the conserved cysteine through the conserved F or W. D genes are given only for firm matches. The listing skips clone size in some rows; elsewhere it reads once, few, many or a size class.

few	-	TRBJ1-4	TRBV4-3	TGCGCCAGCAGCCGTAACCATCCAGAAAAACTGTTTTTT	CASSRNHPEKLFF
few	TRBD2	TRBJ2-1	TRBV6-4	TGTGCCAGCAGTGACTCGAGCGGGGGTTATGAGCAGTTCTTC	CASSDSSGGYEQFF
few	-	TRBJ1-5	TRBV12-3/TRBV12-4	TGTGCCAGCAGTTTTGGCCGCTACAATCAGCCCCAGCATTTT	CASSFGRYNQPQHF
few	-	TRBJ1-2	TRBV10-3	TGTGCCATCAGTGGGACTTTAGCAGCTAACTATGGCTACACCTTC	CAISGTLAANYGYTF
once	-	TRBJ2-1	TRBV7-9	TGTGCCAGCAGCACGGGACTGACGGATGAGCAGTTCTTC	CASSTGLTDEQFF
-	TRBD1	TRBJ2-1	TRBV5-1	TGCGCCGGCAGCGACCCACAGGGGGCCAATGAGCAGTTCTTC	CAGSDPQGANEQFF
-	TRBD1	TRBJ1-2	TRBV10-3	TGTGCCATCAGTGAGAATAATTGGGACAGGACTAACTATGGCTACACCTTC	CAISENNWDRTNYGYTF
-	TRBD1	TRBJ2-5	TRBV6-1	TGTGCCAGCTCACCAGGGACAGCCCTTCAAGAGACCCAGTACTTC	CASSPGTALQETQYF
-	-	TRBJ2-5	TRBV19	TGTGCCAGTAGTTTTCCAGGTTCAATGGGGGAGACCCAGTACTTC	CASSFPGSMGETQYF
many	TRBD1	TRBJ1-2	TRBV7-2	TGTGCCAGCAGCTTGGGGACAGGAACAGCTAACTATGGCTACACCTTC	CASSLGTGTANYGYTF
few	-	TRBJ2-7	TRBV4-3	TGCGCCAGCAGCCAAGAGACTCTGAAGGGTTACGAGCAGTACTTC	CASSQETLKGYEQYF
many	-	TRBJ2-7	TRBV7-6	TGTGCCAGCAGCCCCCGTTCTATGTACGAGCAGTACTTC	CASSPRSMYEQYF